This entry lists 20 T cell receptor beta chains sequenced from one sample in a study of blood T cell repertoires in COVID-19. Generated by immunoSEQ multiplex PCR, the TCRdb table keeps only in-frame clones and is missing some. The sample lists 100,000 to 150,000 clones, 87% occurring once. The sequencing sample was made of peripheral blood. Source of these receptors: a human donor in a cohort sampled during active COVID-19.

The chain is built from TRBV21-1 and TRBJ2-3; the D segment call TRBD1 is taken from the table without a DNA check. TRBV21-1 is assigned pseudogene status. This CDR3 is built from 14 residues. Here the CDR3 DNA reads TGTGCCAGCAGCAATGGGGCAGTCACAGATACGCAGTATTTT. Amino acids: CASSNGAVTDTQYF.

The chain links TRBV4-2 to TRBJ2-5; no clear D. Trimming removed 0 bases from V and 4 bases from J, with 6 bases in between. The CDR3 consists of 13 residues. CDR1 is LGHNA, CDR2 YNFKEQ, per germline. The CDR3 sequence: CASSQDSGETQYF. The DNA for the CDR3 is TGTGCCAGCAGCCAAGATAGTGGAGAGACCCAGTACTTC.

This chain links TRBV14 with TRBJ1-1, with D unresolved. Deletions cut 4 bases from V and 0 bases from J, with 6 bases between. Per the germline V gene, CDR1 is SGHDN and CDR2 is FVKESK. The CDR3 is made up of 13 amino acids. The CDR3 spells CASSLTLNTEAFF. Written as DNA, the CDR3 is TGTGCCAGCAGCCTCACACTGAACACTGAAGCTTTCTTT.

This chain joins TRBV6-6 and TRBJ1-1; possibly TRBD1 for D (6 bases). With 10 bases removed from V and 5 bases from J, the gap between germline ends came to 17 bases. Germline V gene data show CDR1 as MNHNY and CDR2 as SVGAGI (reference sequence). This CDR3 region has 13 residues. In DNA form, the CDR3 reads TGTGCCACCTCCCCAGGGGCGGGTACTGAAGCTTTCTTT. Amino acids: CATSPGAGTEAFF.

This chain uses TRBV2 with TRBJ2-7, with D possibly TRBD2 on 7 matching bases. The germline V gene encodes CDR1 SNHLY and CDR2 FYNNEI. Trimming shortened V by 2 bases and J by 6 bases, and 14 bases separated the two germline ends. The CDR3 spans 14 residues. This CDR3 is CASSEKGGVGEQYF. The DNA of the CDR3 is TGTGCCAGCAGTGAAAAAGGGGGGGTCGGCGAGCAGTACTTC.

This sequence joins TRBV13 and TRBJ2-7, with 10 bases aligning to TRBD2. CDR1 is PRHDT and CDR2 is FYEKMQ in the germline V gene (reference sequence). The CDR3 extends over 16 amino acids. J gave up 3 bases and V 3 bases, and 8 bases lay outside the gene matches. The CDR3 bases are TGTGCCAGCAGCTTGGCCGGGACTAGCGCGTTCTACGAGCAGTACTTC. Translated: CASSLAGTSAFYEQYF.

The rearrangement links TRBV2 to TRBJ2-3; TRBD2 matches 8 bases. CDR3 length: 17 residues. J was trimmed by 1 base and V by 6 bases; bases with no gene match: 12. Per the germline V gene, CDR1 is SNHLY and CDR2 is FYNNEI. In DNA form, the CDR3 reads TGTGCCAGCAGAGAGCTTGCCGAACTAGCGGGCACAGATACGCAGTATTTT. It specifies CASRELAELAGTDTQYF.

The J gene is TRBJ1-4, the V gene TRBV29-1, with D maybe TRBD1 (6 bases). V lost 5 bases, J lost 7 bases, and 14 bases lay in between. CDR1 is SQVTM, CDR2 ANQGSEA, per germline. The CDR3 is 13 amino acids. The CDR3 sequence is CSVRGIPGEKLFF. In DNA form, the CDR3 reads TGCAGCGTTAGGGGGATTCCTGGTGAAAAACTGTTTTTT. Complete variable domain (other parts from reference TRBV29-1 and TRBJ1-4): SAVISQKPSRDICQRGTSLTIQCQVDSQVTMMFWYRQQPGQSLTLIATANQGSEATYESGFVIDKFPISRPNLTFSTLTVSNMSPEDSSIYLCSVRGIPGEKLFFGSGTQLSVL.

The rearrangement links TRBV19 to TRBJ1-4; TRBD1 agrees at 7 bases. This CDR3 is built from 14 residues. CDR1 LNHDA and CDR2 SQIVND come from the germline V gene (reference sequence). With V trimmed by 2 bases and J by 5 bases, 2 bases remained unmatched. As DNA, the CDR3 is TGTGCCAGTAGTATATTACAGGGGAATGAAAAACTGTTTTTT. Translating gives CASSILQGNEKLFF.

This clone was counted a single time. The chain couples TRBV29-1 to TRBJ1-2; D is undetermined. The V gene's germline CDR1 is SQVTM and CDR2 ANQGSEA. The ends were cut back, 8 bases at V and 3 bases at J, with 10 bases in the middle. The CDR3 has 11 amino acids. The CDR3 DNA is TGCAGCTTGGAAGACTACTATGGCTACACCTTC. Residues: CSLEDYYGYTF.

This chain joins TRBV4-2 and TRBJ2-3; D call uncertain. This CDR3 spans 14 amino acids. V gave up 4 bases and J gave up 4 bases, with 12 bases separating them. In germline, CDR1 is LGHNA, CDR2 YNFKEQ. The CDR3 DNA sequence: TGTGCCAGCAGCCGAATCGAGTTTGCAGATACGCAGTATTTT. This translates into CASSRIEFADTQYF.

This sequence joins TRBV12-3 or TRBV12-4 and TRBJ2-1; weak D call: TRBD2 (6 bases). This CDR3 is 12 amino acids long. V was clipped by 5 bases and J by 7 bases, with 9 bases between them. As DNA, the CDR3 is TGTGCCAGCAGTCCCGGGACTAATGAGCAGTTCTTC. Protein: CASSPGTNEQFF.

The chain carries TRBV7-8 and TRBJ2-5, with 9 bases aligning to TRBD2. The CDR3 covers 17 residues. CDR1 is SGHVS and CDR2 is FQNEAQ in the germline V gene. J lost 1 base, V lost 4 bases, and 10 bases had no gene match. The CDR3 DNA reads TGTGCCAGCAGCTCCCGAAAAGCGGGAGGACCCCAAGAGACCCAGTACTTC. This sequence encodes CASSSRKAGGPQETQYF.

This rearrangement joins TRBV29-1 to TRBJ1-2, with TRBD1 identical over 7 bases. This CDR3 spans 15 amino acids. The germline V gene encodes CDR1 SQVTM and CDR2 ANQGSEA. With 7 bases clipped from V and 0 bases from J, the junction kept 11 bases outside the gene matches. CDR3 coding DNA: TGCAGCGCGACCCCCGGGACAGCGACTAACTATGGCTACACCTTC. Translating it yields CSATPGTATNYGYTF.

The rearrangement links TRBV4-1 to TRBJ2-6; D is perhaps TRBD1 (5 bases). V lost 3 bases to trimming and J lost 0 bases, with 12 bases between them. Germline V gives CDR1 MGHRA, CDR2 YSYEKL. The CDR3 runs 17 residues. CDR3 protein: CASSQTDTSSGANVLTF. For the CDR3, the DNA is TGCGCCAGCAGCCAGACGGACACGAGCTCTGGGGCCAACGTCCTGACTTTC.

J is TRBJ1-1 and V is TRBV5-1, with a possible D match to TRBD1 (5 bases). From germline, CDR1 is SGHRS and CDR2 YFSETQ. The V and J ends lost 2 bases and 2 bases respectively, with 7 bases between them. The CDR3 consists of 13 residues. CDR3 region: CASSFGQNTEAFF. In DNA, the CDR3 is TGCGCCAGCAGCTTCGGACAAAACACTGAAGCTTTCTTT.

This chain joins TRBV12-3 or TRBV12-4 and TRBJ2-5, with a tentative D call TRBD1 (6 bases). The CDR3 spans 13 residues. Between the trimmed V and J ends, which lost 4 bases and 7 bases, there was a span of 13 bases. The CDR3, as DNA: TGTGCCAGCAGTTCGGACAGAGGCAGGACCCAGTACTTC. Its translation is CASSSDRGRTQYF.

On this clone itself: This CDR3 is also generated by other DNA sequences in the sample. The chain employs TRBV5-1 and TRBJ2-2, with 8 bases matching TRBD2. The CDR3 has 15 residues. Germline trimming cut 4 bases from V and 1 base from J; bases unmatched to any gene: 3. Germline V CDR1 and CDR2: SGHRS, YFSETQ. Here the CDR3 reads CASSISGVNTGELFF. DNA for the CDR3: TGCGCCAGCAGCATTAGCGGGGTGAACACCGGGGAGCTGTTTTTT.

V is TRBV5-4 and J is TRBJ1-4; TRBD1 matches 8 bases. The CDR3 loop spans 16 amino acids. Germline CDR1 and CDR2: SGHNT and YYREEE (reference sequence). J lost 0 bases, V lost 1 base, and 2 bases had no gene match. The CDR3 reads CASSLKTGATNEKLFF. CDR3 nucleotide sequence: TGTGCCAGCAGCTTGAAGACAGGGGCAACTAATGAAAAACTGTTTTTT.

The chain links TRBV5-1 to TRBJ2-7; D is unresolved. Germline assignment: CDR1 SGHRS and CDR2 YFSETQ. V gave up 2 bases and J gave up 2 bases, with 14 bases separating them. CDR3 length: 15 amino acids. CDR3 sequence reads: CASSFNGLNAYEQYF. For the CDR3, the DNA is TGCGCCAGCAGCTTTAATGGCCTGAACGCCTACGAGCAGTACTTC.